What follows are 21 T cell receptor beta chains derived from one specimen sequenced in a study of T cell responses to AZD1222 COVID-19 vaccine. Sequencing used immunoSEQ multiplex PCR; TCRdb keeps in-frame clones, though not all of them. The repertoire consists of about 160,000 clones, with over 75% occurring once and the leading ten covering under 4%. The starting material was peripheral blood, obtained 28 days after the second AZD1222 dose. The receptors shown here come from an adult who received the AZD1222 COVID-19 vaccine.

The chain employs TRBV7-6 and TRBJ2-2, with 9 bases lining up with TRBD2. Germline V gives CDR1 SGHVS, CDR2 FNYEAQ. The CDR3 is 17 residues long. Germline trimming cut 3 bases from V and 8 bases from J; bases unmatched to any gene: 13. In nucleotides, the CDR3 is TGTGCCAGCAGCTTGGCCCGCCGGCGGGAGGGCAATGGGGAGCTGTTTTTT. Protein: CASSLARRREGNGELFF.

The CDR3 spells CASSPPRGGEQFF. DNA of the CDR3: TGTGCCAGCAGCCCCCCCCGGGGGGGTGAGCAGTTCTTC. The rearrangement uses TRBV5-6 and TRBJ2-1; 8 nucleotides line up with TRBD2. The CDR3 length is 13 residues. CDR1 SGHDT and CDR2 YYEEEE come from the germline V gene. V shed 4 bases and J 9 bases; nucleotides not matched to a gene: 6. The full variable domain, completed using reference TRBV5-6 and TRBJ2-1, is DAGVTQSPTHLIKTRGQQVTLRCSPKSGHDTVSWYQQALGQGPQFIFQYYEEEERQRGNFPDRFSGHQFPNYSSELNVNALLLGDSALYLCASSPPRGGEQFFGPGTRLTVL.

This rearrangement joins TRBV18 to TRBJ1-1; D remains unclear. The CDR3 has 13 residues. CDR1 and CDR2 from the germline V gene are KGHSH and LQKENI. Deletions cut 4 bases from V and 4 bases from J, with 10 bases between. The CDR3 DNA sequence: TGTGCCAGCTCACAAATCGACGGCACTGAAGCTTTCTTT. Translation gives CASSQIDGTEAFF.

The chain carries TRBV10-3 and TRBJ2-2; TRBD2 matches 8 bases. Looked up from germline, CDR1 is ENHRY and CDR2 is SYGVKD. The CDR3 is 15 residues long. With 5 bases clipped from V and 1 base from J, the junction kept 3 bases outside the gene matches. CDR3 protein: CAISPGLENTGELFF. The CDR3 DNA is TGTGCCATCAGTCCGGGACTAGAGAACACCGGGGAGCTGTTTTTT.

This chain connects TRBV5-4 to TRBJ2-2, with 9 bases aligning to TRBD2. CDR3 length equals 17 residues. The V and J ends lost 0 bases and 0 bases, in that order; junction bases with no gene match: 3. The germline V gene encodes CDR1 SGHNT and CDR2 YYREEE (reference sequence). CDR3 region: CASSLEVAGANTGELFF. CDR3 in DNA: TGTGCCAGCAGCTTGGAGGTAGCGGGAGCGAACACCGGGGAGCTGTTTTTT. Filled out from reference TRBV5-4 and TRBJ2-2, the complete variable domain reads ETGVTQSPTHLIKTRGQQVTLRCSSQSGHNTVSWYQQALGQGPQFIFQYYREEENGRGNFPPRFSGLQFPNYSSELNVNALELDDSALYLCASSLEVAGANTGELFFGEGSRLTVL.

CDR3 nucleotide sequence: TGCGCCAGCAGTAGGACAGATTATTCCTACGAGCAGTACTTC. This sequence encodes CASSRTDYSYEQYF. The chain combines TRBV4-1 with TRBJ2-7, with D maybe TRBD1 (6 bases). The CDR3 loop spans 14 amino acids. V was clipped by 6 bases and J by 1 base, with 13 bases between them. Germline loops: CDR1 MGHRA, CDR2 YSYEKL.

This chain uses TRBV2 with TRBJ2-7; no clear D. The germline gives CDR1 SNHLY, CDR2 FYNNEI. This CDR3 is 14 amino acids long. V shed 2 bases and J shed 0 bases, with 8 bases lying between them. CDR3 sequence reads: CASSENYPSYEQYF. The CDR3 nucleotides are TGTGCCAGCAGTGAAAACTATCCCTCCTACGAGCAGTACTTC.

The chain couples TRBV3-1 (or the pseudogene TRBV3-2) to TRBJ1-4; unclear D gene. The germline CDR1 and CDR2 sequences are LGHDT and YNNKEL (reference sequence). With 1 base removed from V and 8 bases from J, the gap between germline ends came to 11 bases. The CDR3 is 14 residues long. CDR3 loop: CASSQGTKLEKLFF. The CDR3 nucleotides are TGTGCCAGCAGCCAAGGGACGAAATTGGAAAAACTGTTTTTT.

This clone appeared a single time. J is TRBJ2-7 and V is TRBV5-4, with 7 bases that match TRBD1. This CDR3 spans 12 amino acids. Trimming at V came to 3 bases and at J to 7 bases, leaving 4 bases not matched to a gene. Germline V gene lookup returns CDR1 SGHNT and CDR2 YYREEE (reference sequence). The chain's CDR3 is CASSSRDREQYF. DNA for the CDR3: TGTGCCAGCAGCTCGAGGGACAGAGAGCAGTACTTC.

This chain links TRBV2 with TRBJ2-1; 14 nucleotides line up with TRBD2. The junction had 7 bases not matched to a gene; V was cut back by 6 bases and J by 15 bases. The V gene's germline CDR1 is SNHLY and CDR2 FYNNEI. CDR3 length equals 13 residues. The CDR3 sequence is CASSPGLAGGPFF. The CDR3 DNA is TGTGCCAGCAGCCCCGGACTAGCGGGAGGCCCGTTCTTC.

The V and J genes are TRBV2 and TRBJ2-3; TRBD2 matches at 10 bases. Germline CDR1 and CDR2: SNHLY and FYNNEI. Losses at the gene ends were 4 bases for V and 5 bases for J; bases not matched to a gene: 6. The CDR3 runs 15 residues. CDR3 region: CASSGTSGNGDTQYF. CDR3 coding DNA: TGTGCCAGCAGTGGGACTAGCGGAAACGGAGATACGCAGTATTTT.

The V gene is TRBV21-1, the J gene TRBJ1-2; TRBD1 reflects the table's D call only, with no check against the DNA. TRBV21-1 is labeled a pseudogene. The CDR3 spans 16 residues. The CDR3 DNA sequence: TGTGCCAGCAGCGGAAACCCGGACAGGGGTTACTATGGCTACACCTTC. This encodes CASSGNPDRGYYGYTF.

V usage is TRBV19 and J usage is TRBJ2-1; 12 nucleotides line up with TRBD2. Germline lookup yields CDR1 LNHDA and CDR2 SQIVND (reference sequence). The CDR3 has 18 residues. After removal of 3 bases from V and 3 bases from J, the junction contained 9 bases not matched to a gene. The CDR3 region has the DNA TGTGCCAGTAGTATTTCTAGCGGGAGGGCCATCTACTACAATGAGCAGTTCTTC. Amino acids: CASSISSGRAIYYNEQFF.

The count of this clone is one. The rearrangement uses TRBV29-1 and TRBJ2-5, with D possibly TRBD1 on 5 matching bases. There are 12 residues in the CDR3. Trimming pared 4 bases from V and 1 base from J, leaving 7 bases between. CDR1 and CDR2 from the germline V gene are SQVTM and ANQGSEA. As DNA, the CDR3 is TGCAGCGTTGGACAGACCCAAGAGACCCAGTACTTC. It encodes CSVGQTQETQYF.

V gene TRBV19 combines with J gene TRBJ1-6; the D gene is possibly TRBD1 (5 bases). The CDR3 has 14 residues. In germline, CDR1 is LNHDA, CDR2 SQIVND (reference sequence). Trimming cost V 3 bases and J 8 bases, with 11 bases left between them. The CDR3 is CASSIDSADSPLHF. The CDR3, as DNA: TGTGCCAGTAGTATCGACAGTGCTGATTCACCCCTCCACTTT.

Remarks on this clone: At one end the junction does not follow the germline gene, possibly because of a read error. The CDR3 sequence is CASTEIAGDNEQFF. The CDR3 DNA sequence: TGTGCCAGCACTGAAATAGCGGGGGACAATGAGCAGTTCTTC. The chain combines TRBV6-1 with TRBJ2-1; 9 bases match TRBD2. The V gene's germline CDR1 is MNHNS and CDR2 SASEGT. This CDR3 has 14 amino acids.

The CDR3 region is CASSHPGLALNEQYF. The CDR3 nucleotides are TGCGCCAGCAGCCACCCGGGACTAGCACTCAACGAGCAGTACTTC. The chain links TRBV4-1 to TRBJ2-7; 9 nucleotides match TRBD2. V lost 3 bases to trimming and J lost 5 bases; unmatched junction nucleotides: 8. Germline V CDR1 and CDR2: MGHRA, YSYEKL. The CDR3 length is 15 residues.

The gene calls are TRBV9 and TRBJ2-3; 12 bases match TRBD2. CDR3 length: 18 amino acids. The V gene end was trimmed by 3 bases and the J gene end by 0 bases; junction bases not matched to a gene: 8. The V gene's germline CDR1 is SGDLS and CDR2 YYNGEE. The CDR3 spells CASSGPSGRAPSTDTQYF. The CDR3 DNA reads as TGTGCCAGCAGCGGACCTAGCGGGAGGGCCCCAAGCACAGATACGCAGTATTTT.

In DNA form, the CDR3 reads TGTGCCAGCAGTTCCAGACGCGAGCAGTACTTC. This gives the protein CASSSRREQYF. This chain uses TRBV6-5 with TRBJ2-7; D is undetermined. The germline gives CDR1 MNHEY, CDR2 SVGAGI. The CDR3 is 11 residues long. Trimming took 4 bases from V and 6 from J, leaving 7 bases between them.

Concerning this clone: Other DNA sequences within the sample encode an identical CDR3. V gene TRBV5-1 combines with J gene TRBJ1-4; 8 bases are shared with TRBD1. CDR1 SGHRS and CDR2 YFSETQ come from the germline V gene. Trimming at V came to 2 bases and at J to 5 bases, leaving 8 bases not matched to a gene. CDR3 length equals 16 residues. Written as DNA, the CDR3 is TGCGCCAGCAGCTTTTCCGGACAGGGCCTAAATGAAAAACTGTTTTTT. Its translation is CASSFSGQGLNEKLFF.

The sample holds a few counts of this clone. V is TRBV23-1 and J is TRBJ1-5, with D uncertain. TRBV23-1 qualifies as an ORF whose function is uncertain. Trimming left V 3 bases short and J 3 bases short, with 9 bases between. The CDR3 contains 14 residues. CDR3 sequence reads: CASSHGGANQPQHF. CDR3 DNA sequence: TGCGCCAGCAGTCATGGAGGAGCCAATCAGCCCCAGCATTTT.